One and the same sample provided the 14 T cell receptor beta chains below, sequenced in a study of control samples from healthy donors and cancer patients. This table comes from immunoSEQ multiplex PCR, and its TCRdb copy is limited to in-frame clones, with some not included. The sample carries around 89,000 clones, approximately 82% recorded once. Sequenced sample: blood. The receptors were gathered from a woman in her sixties or seventies in good health.

The genes are TRBV7-6 and TRBJ1-4; D is perhaps TRBD1 (5 bases). The CDR3 has 14 residues. Germline values: CDR1 SGHVS, CDR2 FNYEAQ. The V end was cut by 4 bases, the J end by 4 bases, with 10 bases between. In DNA, the CDR3 is TGTGCCAGCAGCTGGGGCGGTGGTAATGAAAAACTGTTTTTT. This sequence encodes CASSWGGGNEKLFF.

The CDR3 reads CASSPAFGRGALEQYF. The DNA of the CDR3 is TGTGCCAGCAGCCCCGCCTTTGGGCGGGGGGCCCTTGAGCAGTACTTC. V is TRBV7-2 and J is TRBJ2-7; 8 bases fit TRBD2. Germline V gene lookup returns CDR1 SGHTA and CDR2 FQGNSA. There are 16 residues in the CDR3. With V trimmed by 5 bases and J by 7 bases, 16 bases remained unmatched.

The CDR3: CASSQRTYNEQFF. The CDR3 DNA sequence: TGCGCCAGCAGCCAAAGAACGTACAATGAGCAGTTCTTC. The gene calls are TRBV4-3 and TRBJ2-1, with D unclear. This CDR3 contains 13 residues. V lost 2 bases and J lost 4, with 6 bases in between. Germline CDR1 and CDR2: LGHNA and YSLEER.

This clone was picked up one time. The J gene is TRBJ1-3, the V gene TRBV6-1; no reliable D call. The germline CDR1 and CDR2 sequences are MNHNS and SASEGT. The CDR3 has 13 residues. The V end was cut by 3 bases, the J end by 7 bases, with 10 bases between. CDR3 sequence: CASSEGGLNTIYF. CDR3 bases: TGTGCCAGCAGTGAGGGAGGGTTGAACACCATATATTTT.

The chain combines TRBV19 with TRBJ1-1; TRBD1 is a possible D gene (6 bases). The length of the CDR3 is 15 residues. Germline CDR1 is LNHDA and CDR2 is SQIVND (reference sequence). Trimming took off 3 bases at V and 4 bases at J, with 15 bases between the two ends. In nucleotides, the CDR3 is TGTGCCAGTAGTATGGATGGGGGGCTGGTCACTGAAGCTTTCTTT. The encoded protein is CASSMDGGLVTEAFF.

This chain connects TRBV2 to TRBJ1-5; D perhaps matches TRBD1 (5 bases). The V gene's germline CDR1 is SNHLY and CDR2 FYNNEI. The CDR3 spans 14 residues. Trimming shortened V by 7 bases and J by 2 bases, and 12 bases separated the two germline ends. As DNA, the CDR3 is TGTGCCAGCACCGCCGGGACGGGCAATCAGCCCCAGCATTTT. Translating it yields CASTAGTGNQPQHF. Looking up the rest from reference TRBV2 and TRBJ1-5 gives the full variable domain: EPEVTQTPSHQVTQMGQEVILRCVPISNHLYFYWYRQILGQKVEFLVSFYNNEISEKSEIFDDQFSVERPDGSNFTLKIRSTKLEDSAMYFCASTAGTGNQPQHFGDGTRLSIL.

This chain connects TRBV7-2 to TRBJ2-1, with D possibly being TRBD1 (6 bases). Per germline, CDR1 SGHTA and CDR2 FQGNSA. This CDR3 has 13 residues. V shed 5 bases and J shed 3 bases, with 8 bases lying between them. The CDR3 region is CASSGQNYNEQFF. CDR3 in DNA: TGTGCCAGCAGCGGACAGAACTACAATGAGCAGTTCTTC. Looking up the rest from reference TRBV7-2 and TRBJ2-1 gives the full variable domain: GAGVSQSPSNKVTEKGKDVELRCDPISGHTALYWYRQSLGQGLEFLIYFQGNSAPDKSGLPSDRFSAERTGGSVSTLTIQRTQQEDSAVYLCASSGQNYNEQFFGPGTRLTVL.

The chain employs TRBV14 and TRBJ1-1; D not resolved. The CDR3 consists of 15 residues. The V gene lost 1 base and the J gene lost 11 bases, with 20 bases spanning the gap. The V gene's germline CDR1 is SGHDN and CDR2 FVKESK. This chain's CDR3 is CASSQASGRVGGAFF. The CDR3 DNA follows: TGTGCCAGCAGCCAAGCTTCTGGTCGGGTTGGAGGGGCTTTCTTT.

J is TRBJ2-7 and V is TRBV12-3 or TRBV12-4; D possibly corresponds to TRBD2 (6 bases). CDR3 length: 13 amino acids. V gave up 5 bases and J gave up 3 bases, with 11 bases separating them. The CDR3 spells CASSPGLLYEQYF. In DNA, the CDR3 is TGTGCCAGCAGTCCGGGACTGCTCTACGAGCAGTACTTC.

This chain links TRBV5-1 with TRBJ2-7; no definite D call. V was pared by 3 bases and J by 2 bases, with 3 bases between. The germline gives CDR1 SGHRS, CDR2 YFSETQ. This CDR3 region has 11 residues. The CDR3 is CASSSAYEQYF. The CDR3 nucleotides are TGCGCCAGCAGCTCAGCCTACGAGCAGTACTTC.

This clone occurred a few times. This chain connects TRBV10-2 to TRBJ1-5; no clear D gene. Per the germline V gene, CDR1 is WSHSY and CDR2 is SAAADI. Trimming removed 7 bases at V and 0 bases at J, with 10 bases between. The CDR3 sequence is 14 residues long. The CDR3 bases are TGCGCCAGCACTCCGACGGATAGCAATCAGCCCCAGCATTTT. Protein product: CASTPTDSNQPQHF.

V gene TRBV5-6 combines with J gene TRBJ2-5, with a tentative D call TRBD1 (6 bases). Germline lookup yields CDR1 SGHDT and CDR2 YYEEEE. The CDR3 contains 14 residues. Trimming stripped 2 bases from V and 5 bases from J, with 13 bases between. The CDR3 protein is CASSLSGAGETQYF. The DNA for the CDR3 is TGTGCCAGCAGCTTATCAGGGGCAGGGGAGACCCAGTACTTC.

This chain links TRBV28 with TRBJ1-5; TRBD1 agrees at 7 bases. Germline loops: CDR1 MDHEN, CDR2 SYDVKM. The ends lost 10 bases at V and 2 bases at J; junction bases unmatched: 14. This CDR3 region has 16 residues. Here the CDR3 reads CATGLNRGVRNQPQHF. The CDR3 DNA is TGTGCCACCGGATTGAACAGGGGTGTACGCAATCAGCCCCAGCATTTT.

V gene TRBV6-2 or TRBV6-3 combines with J gene TRBJ1-5, with D perhaps TRBD1 (6 bases). This CDR3 region has 15 residues. The germline V gene has CDR1 MNHEY and CDR2 SVGEGT. Trimming shortened V by 1 base and J by 6 bases, and 13 bases separated the two germline ends. CDR3 loop: CASSYYGQSGQPQHF. The CDR3 bases are TGTGCCAGCAGTTACTATGGACAGAGCGGTCAGCCCCAGCATTTT.